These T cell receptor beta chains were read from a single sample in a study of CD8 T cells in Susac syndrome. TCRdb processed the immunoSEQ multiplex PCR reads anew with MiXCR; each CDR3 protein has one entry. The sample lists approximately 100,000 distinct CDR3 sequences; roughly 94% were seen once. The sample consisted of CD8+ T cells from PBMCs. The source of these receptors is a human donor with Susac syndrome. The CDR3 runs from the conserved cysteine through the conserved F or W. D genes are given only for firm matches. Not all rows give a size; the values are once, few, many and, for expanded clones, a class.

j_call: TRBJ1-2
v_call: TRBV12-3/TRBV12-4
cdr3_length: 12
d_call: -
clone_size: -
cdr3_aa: CASSLDRYGYTF
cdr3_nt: TGTGCCAGCAGCCTCGACCGCTATGGCTACACCTTC

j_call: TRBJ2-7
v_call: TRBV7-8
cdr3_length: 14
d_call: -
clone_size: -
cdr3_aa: CASSTSGDPYEQYF
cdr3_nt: TGTGCCAGCAGCACAAGTGGGGACCCTTACGAGCAGTACTTC

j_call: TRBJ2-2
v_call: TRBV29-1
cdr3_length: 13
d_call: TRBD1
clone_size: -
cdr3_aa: CSVGPPGGRELFF
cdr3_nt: TGCAGCGTTGGCCCCCCAGGGGGCCGGGAGCTGTTTTTT

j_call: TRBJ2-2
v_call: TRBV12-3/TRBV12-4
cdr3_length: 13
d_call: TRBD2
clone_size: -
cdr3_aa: CASSVGLAIELFF
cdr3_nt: TGTGCCAGCAGTGTCGGACTAGCGATCGAGCTGTTTTTT

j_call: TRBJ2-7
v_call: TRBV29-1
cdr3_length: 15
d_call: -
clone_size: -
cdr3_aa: CSVETGHSEDYEQYF
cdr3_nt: TGCAGCGTTGAAACGGGGCACTCCGAGGACTACGAGCAGTACTTC

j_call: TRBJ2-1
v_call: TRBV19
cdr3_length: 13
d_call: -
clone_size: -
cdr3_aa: CASSIGPEDEQFF
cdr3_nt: TGTGCCAGTAGTATCGGGCCCGAGGATGAGCAGTTCTTC

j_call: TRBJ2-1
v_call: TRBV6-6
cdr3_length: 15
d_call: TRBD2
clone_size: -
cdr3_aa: CASSLLAGGNNEQFF
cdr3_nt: TGTGCCAGCAGTCTACTAGCGGGGGGCAACAATGAGCAGTTCTTC

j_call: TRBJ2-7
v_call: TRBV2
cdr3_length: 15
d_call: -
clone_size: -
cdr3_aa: CASSEPSPGPYEQYF
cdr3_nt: TGTGCCAGCAGTGAACCGTCACCGGGGCCCTACGAGCAGTACTTC

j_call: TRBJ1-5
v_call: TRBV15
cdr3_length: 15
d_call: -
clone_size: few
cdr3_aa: CATSRDRQGNQPQHF
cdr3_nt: TGTGCCACCAGCAGAGATCGGCAGGGCAATCAGCCCCAGCATTTT

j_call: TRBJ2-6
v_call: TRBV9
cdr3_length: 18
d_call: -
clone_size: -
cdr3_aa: CASMRGLWSGSGANVLTF
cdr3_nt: TGTGCCAGCATGAGGGGTTTATGGAGTGGATCTGGGGCCAACGTCCTGACTTTC

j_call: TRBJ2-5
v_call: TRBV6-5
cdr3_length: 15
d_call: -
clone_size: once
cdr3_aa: CASRAPSGTQETQYF
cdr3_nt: TGTGCCAGCAGAGCCCCCAGTGGGACGCAAGAGACCCAGTACTTC

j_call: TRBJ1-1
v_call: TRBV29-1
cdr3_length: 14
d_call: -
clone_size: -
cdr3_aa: CSVRTEGVGTEAFF
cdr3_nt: TGCAGCGTGAGGACAGAGGGAGTGGGCACTGAAGCTTTCTTT

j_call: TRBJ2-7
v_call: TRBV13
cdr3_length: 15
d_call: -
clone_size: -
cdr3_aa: CASSLGRGVVYEQYF
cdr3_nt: TGTGCCAGCAGCTTAGGCCGTGGGGTGGTCTACGAGCAGTACTTC

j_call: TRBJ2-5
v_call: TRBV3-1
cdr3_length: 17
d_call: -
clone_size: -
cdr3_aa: CASSQVAVTLSQETQYF
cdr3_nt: TGTGCCAGCAGCCAAGTGGCAGTTACATTATCGCAAGAGACCCAGTACTTC

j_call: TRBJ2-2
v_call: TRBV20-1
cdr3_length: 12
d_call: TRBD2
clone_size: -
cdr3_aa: CSGRGDTGELFF
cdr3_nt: TGCAGTGGGCGGGGGGACACCGGGGAGCTGTTTTTT

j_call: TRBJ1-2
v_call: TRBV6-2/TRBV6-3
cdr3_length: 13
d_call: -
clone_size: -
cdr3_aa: CASSYGGIKDYTF
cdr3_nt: TGTGCCAGCAGTTACGGGGGAATCAAAGACTACACCTTC

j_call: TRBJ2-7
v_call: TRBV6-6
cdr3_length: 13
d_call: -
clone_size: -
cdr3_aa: CASSPYRDYEQYF
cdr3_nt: TGTGCCAGCAGTCCCTACAGGGACTACGAGCAGTACTTC

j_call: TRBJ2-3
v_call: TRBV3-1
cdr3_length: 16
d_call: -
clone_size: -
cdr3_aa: CASSPSQRGPTDTQYF
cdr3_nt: TGTGCCAGCAGCCCCTCCCAACGGGGGCCAACAGATACGCAGTATTTT

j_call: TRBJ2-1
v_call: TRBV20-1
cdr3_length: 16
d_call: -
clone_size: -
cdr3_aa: CSARERGTNLLNEQFF
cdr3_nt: TGCAGTGCCCGGGAAAGGGGGACCAACTTACTTAATGAGCAGTTCTTC

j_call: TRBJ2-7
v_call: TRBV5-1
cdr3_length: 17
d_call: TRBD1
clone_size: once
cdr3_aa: CASSFSRPGTGYYEQYF
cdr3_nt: TGCGCCAGCAGCTTTTCCCGTCCTGGGACAGGCTACTACGAGCAGTACTTC

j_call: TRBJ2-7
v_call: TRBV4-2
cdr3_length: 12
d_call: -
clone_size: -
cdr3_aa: CASSGGNYEQYF
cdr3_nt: TGTGCCAGCAGCGGGGGCAACTACGAGCAGTACTTC

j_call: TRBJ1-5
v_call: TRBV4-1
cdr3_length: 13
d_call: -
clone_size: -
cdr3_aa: CASSQDVDQPQHF
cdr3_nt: TGCGCCAGCAGCCAAGATGTGGATCAGCCCCAGCATTTT

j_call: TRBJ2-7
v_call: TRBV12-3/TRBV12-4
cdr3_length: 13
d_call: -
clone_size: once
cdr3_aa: CASCLTGPYEQYF
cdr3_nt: TGTGCCAGCTGCCTCACAGGGCCCTACGAGCAGTACTTC

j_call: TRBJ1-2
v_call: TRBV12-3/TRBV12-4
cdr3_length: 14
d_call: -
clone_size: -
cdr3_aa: CASSFPTEPYGYTF
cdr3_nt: TGTGCCAGCAGTTTCCCGACAGAACCATATGGCTACACCTTC

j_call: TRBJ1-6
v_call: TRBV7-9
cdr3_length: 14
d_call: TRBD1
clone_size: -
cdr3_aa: CASSSGTGASPLHF
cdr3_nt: TGTGCCAGCAGCTCCGGGACAGGGGCTTCACCCCTCCACTTT

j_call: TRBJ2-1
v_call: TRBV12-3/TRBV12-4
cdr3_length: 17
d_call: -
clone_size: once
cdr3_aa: CASSLAPPGSSYNEQFF
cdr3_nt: TGTGCCAGCAGTTTAGCTCCCCCAGGGAGCTCCTACAATGAGCAGTTCTTC

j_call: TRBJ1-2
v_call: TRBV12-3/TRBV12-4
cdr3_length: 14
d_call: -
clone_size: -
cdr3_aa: CASSPRPDSYGYTF
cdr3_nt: TGTGCCAGCAGCCCTCGCCCGGATAGCTATGGCTACACCTTC

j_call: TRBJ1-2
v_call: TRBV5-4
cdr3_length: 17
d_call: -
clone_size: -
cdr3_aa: CASSSGVAGPSNYGYTF
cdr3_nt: TGTGCCAGCAGCTCGGGTGTTGCGGGCCCCTCTAACTATGGCTACACCTTC

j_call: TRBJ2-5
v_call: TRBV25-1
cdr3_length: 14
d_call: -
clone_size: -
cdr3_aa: CASSEYSLGPTQYF
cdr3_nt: TGTGCCAGCAGTGAATATAGTCTGGGCCCGACCCAGTACTTC

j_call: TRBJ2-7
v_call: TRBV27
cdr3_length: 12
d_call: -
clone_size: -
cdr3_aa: CASRSLGDEQYF
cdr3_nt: TGTGCCAGCAGAAGTCTGGGCGACGAGCAGTACTTC

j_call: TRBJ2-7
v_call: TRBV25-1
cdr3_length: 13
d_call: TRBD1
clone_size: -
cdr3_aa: CATNLGTGDEQYF
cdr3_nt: TGTGCCACCAATCTCGGGACAGGGGACGAGCAGTACTTC

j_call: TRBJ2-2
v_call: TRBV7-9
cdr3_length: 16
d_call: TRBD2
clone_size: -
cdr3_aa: CASSSPTSGSTGELFF
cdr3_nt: TGTGCCAGCAGCTCGCCAACTAGCGGCTCCACCGGGGAGCTGTTTTTT

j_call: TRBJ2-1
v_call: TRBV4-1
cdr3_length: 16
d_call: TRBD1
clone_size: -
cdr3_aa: CASSPFEGAYYNEQFF
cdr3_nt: TGCGCCAGCAGCCCCTTCGAGGGGGCATATTACAATGAGCAGTTCTTC

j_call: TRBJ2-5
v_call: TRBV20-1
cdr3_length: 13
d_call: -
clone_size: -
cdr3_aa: CSAPVGVQETQYF
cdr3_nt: TGCAGTGCCCCCGTCGGGGTCCAAGAGACCCAGTACTTC

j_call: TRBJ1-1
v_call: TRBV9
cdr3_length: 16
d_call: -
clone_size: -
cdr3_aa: CASSVGVRGQGTEAFF
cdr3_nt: TGTGCCAGCAGCGTAGGAGTACGGGGGCAAGGCACTGAAGCTTTCTTT

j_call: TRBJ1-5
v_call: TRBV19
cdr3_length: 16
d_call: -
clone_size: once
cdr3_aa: CASNPGHSYSNQPQHF
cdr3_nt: TGTGCCAGTAATCCGGGACACTCCTATAGCAATCAGCCCCAGCATTTT

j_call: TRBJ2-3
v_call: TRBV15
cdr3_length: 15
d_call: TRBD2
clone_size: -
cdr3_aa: CATSRERGVADTQYF
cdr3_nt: TGTGCCACCAGCAGAGAGCGGGGGGTGGCAGATACGCAGTATTTT

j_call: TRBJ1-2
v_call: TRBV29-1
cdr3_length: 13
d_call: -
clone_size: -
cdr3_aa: CSCGESANYGYTF
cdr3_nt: TGCAGCTGCGGCGAGTCGGCTAACTATGGCTACACCTTC

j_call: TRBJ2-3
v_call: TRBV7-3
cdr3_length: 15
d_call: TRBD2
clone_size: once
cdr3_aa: CASSLSGGAADTQYF
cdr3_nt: TGTGCCAGCAGCTTAAGCGGGGGGGCAGCAGATACGCAGTATTTT

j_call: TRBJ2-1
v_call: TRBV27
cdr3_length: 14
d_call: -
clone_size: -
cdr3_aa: CASSLSRTGGEQFF
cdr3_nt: TGTGCCAGCAGTTTATCTAGAACGGGCGGTGAGCAGTTCTTC

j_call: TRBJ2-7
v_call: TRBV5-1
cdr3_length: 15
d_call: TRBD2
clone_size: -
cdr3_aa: CASSLGLAGDYEQYF
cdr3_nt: TGCGCCAGCAGCTTGGGACTAGCGGGGGACTACGAGCAGTACTTC